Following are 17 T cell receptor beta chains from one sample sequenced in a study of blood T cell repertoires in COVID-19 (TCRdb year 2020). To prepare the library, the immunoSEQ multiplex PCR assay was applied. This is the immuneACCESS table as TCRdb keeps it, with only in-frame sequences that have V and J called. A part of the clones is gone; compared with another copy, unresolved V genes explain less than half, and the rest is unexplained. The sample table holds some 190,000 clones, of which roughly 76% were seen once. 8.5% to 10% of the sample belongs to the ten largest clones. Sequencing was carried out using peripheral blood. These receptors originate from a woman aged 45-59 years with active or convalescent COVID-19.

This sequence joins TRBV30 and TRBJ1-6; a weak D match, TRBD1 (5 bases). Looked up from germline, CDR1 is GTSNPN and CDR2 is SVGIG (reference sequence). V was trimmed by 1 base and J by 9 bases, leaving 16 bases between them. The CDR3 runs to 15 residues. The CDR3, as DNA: TGTGCCTGGAGTGGGCGGGGACGAAAGCCTTCACCCCTCCACTTT. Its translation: CAWSGRGRKPSPLHF.

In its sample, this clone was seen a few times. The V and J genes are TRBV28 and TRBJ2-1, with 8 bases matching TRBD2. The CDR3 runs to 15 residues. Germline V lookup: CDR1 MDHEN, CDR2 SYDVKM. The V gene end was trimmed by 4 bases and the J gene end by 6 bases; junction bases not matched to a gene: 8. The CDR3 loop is CASSSAGDGINEQFF. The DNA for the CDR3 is TGTGCCAGCAGTTCAGCGGGAGACGGGATCAATGAGCAGTTCTTC.

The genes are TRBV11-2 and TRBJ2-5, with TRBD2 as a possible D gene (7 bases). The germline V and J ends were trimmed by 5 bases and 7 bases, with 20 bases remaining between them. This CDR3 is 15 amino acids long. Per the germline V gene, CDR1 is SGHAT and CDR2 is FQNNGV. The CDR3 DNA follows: TGTGCCAGCAGCCCCCGGAGGGGGGGGCAGGGGACCCAGTACTTC. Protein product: CASSPRRGGQGTQYF. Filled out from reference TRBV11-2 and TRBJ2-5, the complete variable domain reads EAGVAQSPRYKIIEKRQSVAFWCNPISGHATLYWYQQILGQGPKLLIQFQNNGVVDDSQLPKDRFSAERLKGVDSTLKIQPAKLEDSAVYLCASSPRRGGQGTQYFGPGTRLLVL.

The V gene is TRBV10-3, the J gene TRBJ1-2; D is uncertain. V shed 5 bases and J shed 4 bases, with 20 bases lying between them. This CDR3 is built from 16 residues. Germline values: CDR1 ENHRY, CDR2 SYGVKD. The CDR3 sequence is CAISLVGPTGSYGYTF. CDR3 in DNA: TGTGCCATCAGTCTCGTCGGCCCCACGGGGTCCTATGGCTACACCTTC.

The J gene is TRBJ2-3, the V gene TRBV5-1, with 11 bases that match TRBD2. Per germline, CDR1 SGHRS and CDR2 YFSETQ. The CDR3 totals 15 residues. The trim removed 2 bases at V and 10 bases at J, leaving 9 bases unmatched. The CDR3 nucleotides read TGCGCCAGCAGCTTAGTAGCGGGGGGGCGGGAGGCGCAGTATTTT. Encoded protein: CASSLVAGGREAQYF.

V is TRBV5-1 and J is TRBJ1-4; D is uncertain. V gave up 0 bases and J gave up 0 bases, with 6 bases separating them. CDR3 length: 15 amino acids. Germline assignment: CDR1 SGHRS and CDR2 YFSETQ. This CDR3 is CASSLDIATNEKLFF. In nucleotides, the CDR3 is TGCGCCAGCAGCTTGGACATTGCAACTAATGAAAAACTGTTTTTT.

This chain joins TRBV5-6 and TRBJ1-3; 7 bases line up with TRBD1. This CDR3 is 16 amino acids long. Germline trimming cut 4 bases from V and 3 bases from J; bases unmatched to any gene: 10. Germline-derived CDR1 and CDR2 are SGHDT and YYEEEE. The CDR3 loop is CASSSILQGFGNTIYF. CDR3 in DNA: TGTGCCAGCAGCAGCATTCTACAGGGGTTTGGAAACACCATATATTTT.

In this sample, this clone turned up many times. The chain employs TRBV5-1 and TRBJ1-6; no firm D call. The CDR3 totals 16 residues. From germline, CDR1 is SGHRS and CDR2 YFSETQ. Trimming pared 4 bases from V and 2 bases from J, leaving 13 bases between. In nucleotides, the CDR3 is TGCGCCAGCAGCCCTGAGCGCAGCACCTATAATTCACCCCTCCACTTT. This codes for CASSPERSTYNSPLHF.

CDR3 nucleotides: TGTGCCAGCAGCCAAGACAGACAGATAGGCTACACCTTC. This codes for CASSQDRQIGYTF. This sequence joins TRBV7-2 and TRBJ1-2; weak D call: TRBD1 (5 bases). Germline assignment: CDR1 SGHTA and CDR2 FQGNSA. The CDR3 runs to 13 residues. V shed 5 bases and J shed 8 bases, with 15 bases lying between them.

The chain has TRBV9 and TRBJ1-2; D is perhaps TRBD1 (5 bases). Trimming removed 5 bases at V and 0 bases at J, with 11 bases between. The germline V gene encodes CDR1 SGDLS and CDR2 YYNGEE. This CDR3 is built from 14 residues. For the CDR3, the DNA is TGTGCCAGCAGACAGGAAATAACTAACTATGGCTACACCTTC. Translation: CASRQEITNYGYTF.

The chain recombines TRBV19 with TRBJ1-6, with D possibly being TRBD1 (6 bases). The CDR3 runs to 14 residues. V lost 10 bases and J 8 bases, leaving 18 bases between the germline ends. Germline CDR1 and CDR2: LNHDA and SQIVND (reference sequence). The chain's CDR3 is CATDAGVGDSPLHF. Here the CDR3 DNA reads TGTGCCACGGATGCAGGGGTGGGCGATTCACCCCTCCACTTT.

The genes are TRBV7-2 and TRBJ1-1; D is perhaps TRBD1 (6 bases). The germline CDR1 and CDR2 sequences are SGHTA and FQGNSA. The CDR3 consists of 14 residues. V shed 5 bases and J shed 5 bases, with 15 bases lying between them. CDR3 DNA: TGTGCCAGCAGCCAATGGGGACAAGTGACTGAAGCTTTCTTT. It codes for CASSQWGQVTEAFF.

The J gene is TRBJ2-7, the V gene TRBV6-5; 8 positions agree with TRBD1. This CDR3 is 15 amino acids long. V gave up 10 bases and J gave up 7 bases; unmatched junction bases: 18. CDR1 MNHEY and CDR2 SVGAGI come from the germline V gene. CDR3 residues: CAILIWTGSDWEQYF. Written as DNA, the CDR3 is TGTGCCATCCTCATTTGGACAGGGTCGGATTGGGAGCAGTACTTC.

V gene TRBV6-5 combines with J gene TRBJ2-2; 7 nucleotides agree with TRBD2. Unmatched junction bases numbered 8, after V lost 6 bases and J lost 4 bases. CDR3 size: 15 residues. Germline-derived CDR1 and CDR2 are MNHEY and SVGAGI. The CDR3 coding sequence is TGTGCCAGCAGATCGACTAGCTTAGGCACCGGGGAGCTGTTTTTT. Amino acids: CASRSTSLGTGELFF.

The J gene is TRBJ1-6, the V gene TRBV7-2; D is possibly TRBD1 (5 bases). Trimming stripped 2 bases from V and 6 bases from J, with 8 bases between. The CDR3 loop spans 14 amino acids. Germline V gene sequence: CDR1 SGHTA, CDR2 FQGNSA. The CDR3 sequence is CASSLQGSNSPLHF. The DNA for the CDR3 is TGTGCCAGCAGCTTACAGGGTAGTAATTCACCCCTCCACTTT.

The CDR3 sequence: CASSLQQGPSYEQYF. The CDR3 coding sequence is TGTGCCAGCAGCCTGCAACAGGGGCCGTCCTACGAGCAGTACTTC. The chain combines TRBV7-8 with TRBJ2-7, with 7 bases lining up with TRBD1. From germline, CDR1 is SGHVS and CDR2 FQNEAQ. The CDR3 covers 15 residues. V shed 5 bases, J shed 1 base, and the junction held 8 bases outside the gene matches.

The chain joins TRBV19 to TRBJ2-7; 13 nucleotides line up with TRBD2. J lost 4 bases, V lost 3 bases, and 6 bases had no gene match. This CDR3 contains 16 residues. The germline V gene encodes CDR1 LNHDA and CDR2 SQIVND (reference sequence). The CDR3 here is CASSMGPGLAGYEQYF. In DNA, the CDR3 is TGTGCCAGTAGTATGGGGCCGGGACTAGCGGGATACGAGCAGTACTTC.